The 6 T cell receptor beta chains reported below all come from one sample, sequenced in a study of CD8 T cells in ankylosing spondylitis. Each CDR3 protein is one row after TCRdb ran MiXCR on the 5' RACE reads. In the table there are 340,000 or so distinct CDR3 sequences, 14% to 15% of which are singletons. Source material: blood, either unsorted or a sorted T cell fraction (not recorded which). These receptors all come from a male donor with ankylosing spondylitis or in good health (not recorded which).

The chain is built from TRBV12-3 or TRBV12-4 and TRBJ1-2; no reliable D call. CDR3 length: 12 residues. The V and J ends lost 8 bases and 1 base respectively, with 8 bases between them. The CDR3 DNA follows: TGTGCCAGCCGGGAGTTTAACTATGGCTACACCTTC. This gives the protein CASREFNYGYTF.

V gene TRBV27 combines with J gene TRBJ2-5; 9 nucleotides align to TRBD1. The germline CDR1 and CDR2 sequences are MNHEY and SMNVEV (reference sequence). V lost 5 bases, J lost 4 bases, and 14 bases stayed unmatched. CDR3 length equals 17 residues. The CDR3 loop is CASSPYAGTGPSETQYF. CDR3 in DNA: TGTGCCAGCAGTCCGTACGCCGGGACAGGGCCTTCAGAGACCCAGTACTTC.

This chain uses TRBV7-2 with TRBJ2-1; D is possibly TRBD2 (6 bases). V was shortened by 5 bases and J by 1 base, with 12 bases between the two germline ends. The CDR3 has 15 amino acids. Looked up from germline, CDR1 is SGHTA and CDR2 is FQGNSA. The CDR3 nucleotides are TGTGCCAGCAGCCGCCCGGGGGAGTCCTACAATGAGCAGTTCTTC. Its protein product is CASSRPGESYNEQFF.

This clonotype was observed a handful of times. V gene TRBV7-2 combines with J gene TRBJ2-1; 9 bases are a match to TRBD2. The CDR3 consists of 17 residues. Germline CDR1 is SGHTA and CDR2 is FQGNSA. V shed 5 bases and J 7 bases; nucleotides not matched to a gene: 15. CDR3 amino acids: CASSPRTSVLVRNEQFF. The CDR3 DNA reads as TGTGCCAGCAGCCCCCGGACTAGCGTATTGGTGCGGAATGAGCAGTTCTTC.

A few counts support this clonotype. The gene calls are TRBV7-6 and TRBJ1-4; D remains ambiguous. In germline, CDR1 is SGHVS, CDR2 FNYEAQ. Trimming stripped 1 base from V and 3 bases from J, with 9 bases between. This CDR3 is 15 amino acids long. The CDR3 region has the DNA TGTGCCAGCAGCTTAGGAAGCCTGGCTAATGAAAAACTGTTTTTT. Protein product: CASSLGSLANEKLFF.

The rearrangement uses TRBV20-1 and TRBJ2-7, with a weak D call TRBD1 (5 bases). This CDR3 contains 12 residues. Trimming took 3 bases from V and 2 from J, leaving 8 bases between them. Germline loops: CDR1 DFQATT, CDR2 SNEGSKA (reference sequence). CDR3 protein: CSARPGPYEQYF. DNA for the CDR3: TGCAGTGCTAGGCCAGGGCCCTACGAGCAGTACTTC.